Below are 21 T cell receptor beta chains sequenced from a single sample in a study of human T cells and chemical hapten exposure. Each CDR3 protein is one row after TCRdb ran MiXCR on the RACE reads. Here the sample spans 150,000 to 200,000 distinct CDR3 sequences, about 25% being singletons. Indicated time point: patch test 3, about 24 weeks after DPC sensitization. The sample's treatment: therapeutic diphenylcyclopropenone sensitization with weekly scalp DPC. This sample comprised whole blood, obtained in connection with sensitization to the hapten diphenylcyclopropenone (DPC). The receptor set was obtained from a woman in her thirties or forties with alopecia areata. Some clones in this sample may be carry-over from other donors' samples.

This clonotype was seen at least ten times. The V and J genes are TRBV6-2 or TRBV6-3 and TRBJ2-3; 10 bases map to TRBD2. V shed 8 bases, J shed 5 bases, and the junction held 4 bases outside the gene matches. CDR1 MNHEY and CDR2 SVGEGT come from the germline V gene. The CDR3 consists of 13 residues. The CDR3 DNA reads TGTGCCAGCGGGACTAGCGAACAAGATACGCAGTATTTT. Translated: CASGTSEQDTQYF.

The chain joins TRBV5-1 to TRBJ2-7, with 7 bases matching TRBD1. With V trimmed by 4 bases and J by 5 bases, 3 bases remained unmatched. The germline CDR1 and CDR2 sequences are SGHRS and YFSETQ. This CDR3 region has 12 residues. The CDR3 nucleotides are TGCGCCAGCAGCAACGACAGGGACGAGCAGTACTTC. Translation: CASSNDRDEQYF.

This clonotype showed up just a few times. This sequence joins TRBV9 and TRBJ1-3; maybe TRBD1 (5 bases). In germline, CDR1 is SGDLS, CDR2 YYNGEE. V was clipped by 3 bases and J by 0 bases, with 7 bases between them. The CDR3 is 14 residues long. CDR3 DNA: TGTGCCAGCAGCGGCAGGGTCTCTGGAAACACCATATATTTT. Translating it yields CASSGRVSGNTIYF.

The rearrangement links TRBV25-1 to TRBJ2-3, with TRBD2 matching 9 bases. After removal of 5 bases from V and 6 bases from J, the junction contained 9 bases not matched to a gene. CDR3 size: 15 residues. Germline assignment: CDR1 MGHDK and CDR2 SYGVNS. The chain's CDR3 is CASSSSGMSSDTQYF. The CDR3 coding sequence is TGTGCCAGCAGTTCTAGCGGGATGTCATCGGATACGCAGTATTTT.

The gene calls are TRBV7-2 and TRBJ2-3, with TRBD2 matching 10 bases. This CDR3 contains 16 residues. Germline CDR1 is SGHTA and CDR2 is FQGNSA. V trimming: 6 bases; J trimming: 4 bases; junction bases outside the gene matches: 10. CDR3 region: CASRRTSGIAADTQYF. The CDR3 DNA follows: TGTGCCAGCAGAAGAACTAGCGGGATAGCGGCAGATACGCAGTATTTT.

V gene TRBV29-1 combines with J gene TRBJ2-2; D not resolved. Trimming shortened V by 2 bases and J by 2 bases, and 15 bases separated the two germline ends. Germline lookup yields CDR1 SQVTM and CDR2 ANQGSEA. This CDR3 contains 16 residues. The CDR3 nucleotides read TGCAGCGTTGAATTTGTGGCCGAAGCTAACACCGGGGAGCTGTTTTTT. As protein: CSVEFVAEANTGELFF.

This rearrangement joins TRBV7-8 to TRBJ2-2; TRBD2 matches at 7 bases. This CDR3 region has 14 residues. V dropped 6 bases and J dropped 7; count of bases not matched to a gene: 8. Germline V gives CDR1 SGHVS, CDR2 FQNEAQ. The CDR3 loop is CASSLGGEVGELFF. For the CDR3, the DNA is TGTGCCAGCAGTTTGGGGGGGGAGGTCGGGGAGCTGTTTTTT.

V usage is TRBV27 and J usage is TRBJ1-2; maybe TRBD1 (5 bases). The CDR3 extends over 15 amino acids. The V gene's germline CDR1 is MNHEY and CDR2 SMNVEV (reference sequence). V was trimmed by 5 bases and J by 1 base, leaving 14 bases between them. CDR3 in amino acids: CASSLVGAHNYGYTF. The CDR3 bases are TGTGCCAGCAGTCTTGTCGGGGCCCATAACTATGGCTACACCTTC.

The chain links TRBV11-1 to TRBJ2-7; 8 bases match TRBD1. Germline V gene data show CDR1 as SGHAT and CDR2 as FQDESV (reference sequence). The CDR3 extends over 14 amino acids. V lost 5 bases and J lost 2; bases outside the gene matches: 5. CDR3 DNA: TGTGCCAGCAGCCCGGGACAGGAGGCCTACGAGCAGTACTTC. Protein product: CASSPGQEAYEQYF.

This clonotype was seen only a few times. V gene TRBV7-9 combines with J gene TRBJ2-7; possibly TRBD1 for D (6 bases). CDR3 length: 14 amino acids. The germline V gene has CDR1 SEHNR and CDR2 FQNEAQ (reference sequence). V gave up 4 bases and J gave up 1 base, with 11 bases separating them. The CDR3 nucleotides are TGTGCCAGCAGCTATAGGACAGATTCCTACGAGCAGTACTTC. Protein sequence: CASSYRTDSYEQYF.

Only a few counts were recorded for this clonotype. V usage is TRBV9 and J usage is TRBJ2-7, with D unresolved. Germline V lookup: CDR1 SGDLS, CDR2 YYNGEE. The CDR3 consists of 15 residues. Trimming stripped 0 bases from V and 2 bases from J, with 12 bases between. The CDR3 DNA is TGTGCCAGCAGCGTAGCCCCACTCCCTCCCTACGAGCAGTACTTC. Its protein product is CASSVAPLPPYEQYF. Full variable domain (rest looked up from reference TRBV9 and TRBJ2-7): DSGVTQTPKHLITATGQRVTLRCSPRSGDLSVYWYQQSLDQGLQFLIQYYNGEERAKGNILERFSAQQFPDLHSELNLSSLELGDSALYFCASSVAPLPPYEQYFGPGTRLTVT.

This clonotype was seen many times. The rearrangement joins TRBV25-1 to TRBJ2-7; D is ambiguous. This CDR3 region has 15 residues. Trimming took off 8 bases at V and 7 bases at J, with 24 bases between the two ends. Looked up from germline, CDR1 is MGHDK and CDR2 is SYGVNS. The CDR3 region is CASAGPMLTETEQYF. The DNA for the CDR3 is TGTGCCAGCGCCGGACCCATGCTCACGGAGACGGAGCAGTACTTC.

The chain carries TRBV7-6 and TRBJ2-2; TRBD2 aligns across 7 bases. With V trimmed by 5 bases and J by 3 bases, 3 bases remained unmatched. The CDR3 spans 14 residues. CDR1 SGHVS and CDR2 FNYEAQ come from the germline V gene. CDR3 sequence (DNA): TGTGCCAGCAGCGCTAGCGGTTACACCGGGGAGCTGTTTTTT. It codes for CASSASGYTGELFF.

This clonotype was counted a few times. The chain links TRBV4-1 to TRBJ1-5; 9 bases match TRBD1. The CDR3 has 18 amino acids. Germline CDR1 reads MGHRA; CDR2 reads YSYEKL. V lost 3 bases, J lost 0 bases, and 9 bases stayed unmatched. The CDR3 region has the DNA TGCGCCAGCAGCCACCGTCCTGGGACAGGGATTAGCAATCAGCCCCAGCATTTT. The encoded protein is CASSHRPGTGISNQPQHF.

This clonotype was seen a few times. The gene calls are TRBV5-1 and TRBJ2-5, with 11 nucleotides matching TRBD2. The CDR3 has 17 amino acids. V lost 1 base, J lost 1 base, and 6 bases stayed unmatched. In germline, CDR1 is SGHRS, CDR2 YFSETQ. CDR3 sequence reads: CASSLTAGTSGQETQYF. CDR3 nucleotides: TGCGCCAGCAGCTTGACTGCTGGGACTAGCGGCCAAGAGACCCAGTACTTC.

This CDR3 is CASSVLGGLGTEAFF. The CDR3 DNA follows: TGTGCCAGCAGCGTATTAGGAGGGCTGGGCACTGAAGCTTTCTTT. The J gene is TRBJ1-1, the V gene TRBV9; D gene unclear. The CDR3 sequence is 15 residues long. Germline V gene sequence: CDR1 SGDLS, CDR2 YYNGEE. V lost 1 base and J 4 bases, leaving 14 bases between the germline ends. Together with reference TRBV9 and TRBJ1-1, the CDR3 gives the full variable domain: DSGVTQTPKHLITATGQRVTLRCSPRSGDLSVYWYQQSLDQGLQFLIQYYNGEERAKGNILERFSAQQFPDLHSELNLSSLELGDSALYFCASSVLGGLGTEAFFGQGTRLTVV.

The chain uses TRBV7-2 and TRBJ2-2, with 9 bases lining up with TRBD1. Germline trimming cut 5 bases from V and 7 bases from J; bases unmatched to any gene: 5. CDR1 and CDR2 (germline): SGHTA, FQGNSA. The CDR3 consists of 14 residues. The CDR3 spells CASSEQGAGGELFF. In DNA, the CDR3 is TGTGCCAGCAGCGAACAGGGGGCCGGCGGGGAGCTGTTTTTT.

There are a few counts of this clonotype. V is TRBV6-2 or TRBV6-3 and J is TRBJ2-5, with 8 bases that match TRBD2. Trimming removed 8 bases from V and 5 bases from J; junction bases left unmatched: 10. This CDR3 is built from 14 residues. The germline V gene has CDR1 MNHEY and CDR2 SVGEGT. The CDR3 sequence is CASCSLGGAETQYF. In DNA, the CDR3 is TGTGCCAGCTGCTCCCTCGGGGGGGCTGAGACCCAGTACTTC.

The chain employs TRBV27 and TRBJ1-1; D may be TRBD1 (5 bases). The germline V gene has CDR1 MNHEY and CDR2 SMNVEV (reference sequence). This CDR3 is 12 amino acids long. Trimming cost V 6 bases and J 10 bases, with 15 bases left between them. CDR3 in amino acids: CASRQRGALAFF. In DNA, the CDR3 is TGTGCCAGCAGGCAGCGGGGCGCGTTAGCTTTCTTT.

This clonotype has only a few counts. This sequence joins TRBV10-3 and TRBJ2-7; D is possibly TRBD2 (6 bases). Trimming took 10 bases from V and 1 from J, leaving 11 bases between them. Germline V gives CDR1 ENHRY, CDR2 SYGVKD. The CDR3 spans 12 residues. CDR3 coding DNA: TGTGCCACCACGACTAGTTCCTACGAGCAGTACTTC. It encodes CATTTSSYEQYF.

This chain uses TRBV6-1 with TRBJ1-2; D may be TRBD1 (6 bases). CDR1 and CDR2 from the germline V gene are MNHNS and SASEGT. The V end lost 2 bases, the J end lost 8 bases, and 18 bases lay between the germline ends. The CDR3 spans 15 residues. The CDR3 sequence is CASSERRGDLPGYTF. Written as DNA, the CDR3 is TGTGCCAGCAGTGAAAGAAGGGGGGACTTGCCAGGCTACACCTTC.